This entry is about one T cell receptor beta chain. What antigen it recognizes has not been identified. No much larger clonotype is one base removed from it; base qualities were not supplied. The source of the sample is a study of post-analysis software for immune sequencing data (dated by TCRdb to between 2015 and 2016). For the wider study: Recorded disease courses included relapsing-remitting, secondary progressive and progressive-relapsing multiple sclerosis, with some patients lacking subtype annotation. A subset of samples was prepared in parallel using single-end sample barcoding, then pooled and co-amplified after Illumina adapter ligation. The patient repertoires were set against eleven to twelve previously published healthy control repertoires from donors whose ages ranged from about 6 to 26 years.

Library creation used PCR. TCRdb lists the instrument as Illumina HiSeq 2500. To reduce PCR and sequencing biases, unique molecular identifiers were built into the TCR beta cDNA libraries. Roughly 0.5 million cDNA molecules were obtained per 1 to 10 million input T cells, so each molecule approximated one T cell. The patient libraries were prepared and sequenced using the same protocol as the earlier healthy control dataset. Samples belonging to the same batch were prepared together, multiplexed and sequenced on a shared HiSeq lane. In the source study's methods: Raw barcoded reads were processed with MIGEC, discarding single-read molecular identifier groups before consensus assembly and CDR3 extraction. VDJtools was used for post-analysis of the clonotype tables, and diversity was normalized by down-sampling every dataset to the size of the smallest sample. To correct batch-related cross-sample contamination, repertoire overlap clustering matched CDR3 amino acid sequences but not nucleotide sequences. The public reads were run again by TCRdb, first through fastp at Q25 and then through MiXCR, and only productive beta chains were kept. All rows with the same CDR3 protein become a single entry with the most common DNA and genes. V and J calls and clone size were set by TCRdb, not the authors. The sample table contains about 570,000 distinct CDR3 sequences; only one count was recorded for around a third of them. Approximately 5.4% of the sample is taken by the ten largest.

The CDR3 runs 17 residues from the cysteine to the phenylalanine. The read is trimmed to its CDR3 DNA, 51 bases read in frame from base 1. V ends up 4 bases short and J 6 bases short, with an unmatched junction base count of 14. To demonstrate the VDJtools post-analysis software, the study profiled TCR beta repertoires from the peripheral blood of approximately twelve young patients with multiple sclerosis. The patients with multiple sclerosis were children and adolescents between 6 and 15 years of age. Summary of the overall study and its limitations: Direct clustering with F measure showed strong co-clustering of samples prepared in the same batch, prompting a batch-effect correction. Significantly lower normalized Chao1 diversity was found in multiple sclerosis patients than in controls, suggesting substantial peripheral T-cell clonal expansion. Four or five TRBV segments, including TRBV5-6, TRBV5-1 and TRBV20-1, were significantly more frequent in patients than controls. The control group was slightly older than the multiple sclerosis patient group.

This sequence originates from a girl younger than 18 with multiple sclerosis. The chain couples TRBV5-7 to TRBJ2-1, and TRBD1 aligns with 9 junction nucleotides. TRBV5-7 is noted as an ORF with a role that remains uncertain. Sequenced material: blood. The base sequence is TGTGCCAGCAGCGCACGGGACAGGGAATCGCTAGGCAATGAGCAGTTCTTC. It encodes CASSARDRESLGNEQFF.